This T cell receptor beta chain was sequenced during a study of cytomegalovirus exposure and HLA in healthy donors. Per germline, CDR1 SGHRS and CDR2 YFSETQ. V lost 4 bases to trimming and J lost 9 bases; unmatched junction nucleotides: 16. The CDR3 runs 16 residues. 13 Jbeta primers and 60 Vbeta primers were used for the PCR. Assay: immunoSEQ multiplex PCR; the TCRdb copy retains only in-frame clones and omits some. The table has some 150,000 clones, around 84% seen once. The rearrangement uses TRBV5-1 and TRBJ1-2, with 9 bases identical to TRBD1. The clonotype comes from a man aged 45-65 years in good health and CMV-seronegative. Input material: PBMCs. The CDR3 region is CASSDGQGRSLMRYTF. The CDR3 nucleotides read TGCGCCAGCAGCGACGGACAGGGGAGGTCCCTTATGCGCTACACCTTC.